These 28 T cell receptor beta chains were all obtained from the same sample, sequenced in a study of early T cells in non-severe SARS-CoV-2 infection. From the 5' RACE reads, TCRdb called clonotypes with MiXCR, one entry per CDR3 protein. The repertoire holds about 50,000 distinct CDR3 sequences, around 6.5% seen once, with around 2.8% in the top ten. This sample comprised whole blood, obtained at baseline. The receptor source for this set is an adult who was a healthcare worker with PCR-confirmed SARS-CoV-2 infection or an uninfected control (not recorded which).

This clonotype was detected many times. The chain has TRBV6-8 and TRBJ1-5, with D unresolved. The V gene lost 8 bases and the J gene lost 3 bases, with 11 bases spanning the gap. Germline assignment: CDR1 MNHGY and CDR2 SAAAGT. The CDR3 runs 13 residues. The DNA for the CDR3 is TGTGCCAGCTCCCCTGGCCCCAATCAGCCCCAGCATTTT. It translates to CASSPGPNQPQHF.

This clonotype turned up a few times. V usage is TRBV7-9 and J usage is TRBJ1-4; no clear D. Trimming pared 5 bases from V and 5 bases from J, leaving 21 bases between. This CDR3 has 17 residues. The V gene's germline CDR1 is SEHNR and CDR2 FQNEAQ (reference sequence). The CDR3 nucleotides are TGTGCCAGCAGCCTCCAATCCCCAGACATCTTAAATGAAAAACTGTTTTTT. This sequence encodes CASSLQSPDILNEKLFF.

This clonotype was seen at least ten times. This sequence joins TRBV7-2 and TRBJ2-1, with 9 bases matching TRBD2. After removal of 5 bases from V and 10 bases from J, the junction contained 15 bases not matched to a gene. Germline assignment: CDR1 SGHTA and CDR2 FQGNSA. This CDR3 has 16 residues. The CDR3 region has the DNA TGTGCCAGCAGCCGGGGGGCTAGCGGGGACCAAATCGAGCAGTTCTTC. The encoded protein is CASSRGASGDQIEQFF.

This chain uses TRBV28 with TRBJ2-1; D gene unclear. The CDR3 is 14 residues long. Germline V gives CDR1 MDHEN, CDR2 SYDVKM. Deletions cut 1 base from V and 4 bases from J, with 8 bases between. The CDR3 spells CASSLLQTYNEQFF. CDR3 nucleotides: TGTGCCAGCAGTTTATTACAGACTTACAATGAGCAGTTCTTC.

The chain employs TRBV7-2 and TRBJ2-7, with D possibly being TRBD2 (6 bases). With 5 bases removed from V and 7 bases from J, the gap between germline ends came to 15 bases. Germline loops: CDR1 SGHTA, CDR2 FQGNSA. The CDR3 consists of 13 residues. CDR3 bases: TGTGCCAGCAGCCAACTAGCAGCGGGTGAGCAGTACTTC. Protein sequence: CASSQLAAGEQYF.

This clonotype was observed a handful of times. The rearrangement joins TRBV12-5 to TRBJ2-2; D is unclear. Trimming cost V 0 bases and J 1 base, with 9 bases left between them. Germline V CDR1 and CDR2: LGHNT, FRNRAP. The CDR3 covers 16 residues. The CDR3 sequence is CASGLVPLGNTGELFF. CDR3 DNA sequence: TGTGCTAGTGGTTTGGTCCCACTGGGGAACACCGGGGAGCTGTTTTTT.

This clonotype showed up many times. The chain couples TRBV19 to TRBJ1-5; D ambiguous. Trimming shortened V by 1 base and J by 0 bases, and 13 bases separated the two germline ends. CDR3 size: 17 residues. Germline-derived CDR1 and CDR2 are LNHDA and SQIVND (reference sequence). CDR3 bases: TGTGCCAGTAGTATAGCCTTACCGCCGCGTAGCAATCAGCCCCAGCATTTT. Encoded protein: CASSIALPPRSNQPQHF.

J is TRBJ2-5 and V is TRBV6-5; TRBD2 matches 7 bases. Germline trimming cut 0 bases from V and 3 bases from J; bases unmatched to any gene: 7. In germline, CDR1 is MNHEY, CDR2 SVGAGI. This CDR3 contains 16 residues. CDR3 nucleotide sequence: TGTGCCAGCAGTTACTCGATCTGGCTAGCGGAAGAGACCCAGTACTTC. This codes for CASSYSIWLAEETQYF.

At least ten counts were recorded for this clonotype. The gene calls are TRBV4-1 and TRBJ1-1, with D hard to call. There are 14 residues in the CDR3. Germline loops: CDR1 MGHRA, CDR2 YSYEKL. Between the trimmed V and J ends, which lost 0 bases and 1 base, there was a span of 6 bases. CDR3 in DNA: TGCGCCAGCAGCCAAGAAATGGGGAACACTGAAGCTTTCTTT. As protein: CASSQEMGNTEAFF.

The gene calls are TRBV10-3 and TRBJ2-5, with D hard to call. The CDR3 has 14 amino acids. The V gene's germline CDR1 is ENHRY and CDR2 SYGVKD. V was cut by 3 bases and J by 2 bases, with 10 bases left in between. Here the CDR3 reads CAISDLGGQETQYF. CDR3 nucleotide sequence: TGTGCCATCAGTGATTTGGGTGGACAAGAGACCCAGTACTTC.

CDR3 protein: CSARDSSGGAIEQFF. The CDR3 nucleotides are TGCAGTGCTAGAGATTCTAGCGGGGGGGCCATTGAGCAGTTCTTC. The rearrangement links TRBV20-1 to TRBJ2-1, with 12 positions matching TRBD2. Per germline, CDR1 DFQATT and CDR2 SNEGSKA (reference sequence). The CDR3 spans 15 residues. J gave up 9 bases and V 0 bases, and 6 bases lay outside the gene matches.

This clonotype was observed at least ten times. This chain connects TRBV12-3 or TRBV12-4 to TRBJ2-2; D call uncertain. CDR3 length: 15 residues. V lost 6 bases and J 0 bases, leaving 11 bases between the germline ends. CDR3 coding DNA: TGTGCCAGCAGCCCGAGGATACCGAACACCGGGGAGCTGTTTTTT. Translating gives CASSPRIPNTGELFF.

At least ten counts were recorded for this clonotype. The V call is TRBV20-1, the J call TRBJ2-1, with TRBD1 matching over 10 bases. Unmatched junction bases numbered 4, after V lost 2 bases and J lost 6 bases. CDR1 DFQATT and CDR2 SNEGSKA come from the germline V gene (reference sequence). The CDR3 is 14 amino acids. The CDR3 region is CSARWTGGTNEQFF. The CDR3 DNA reads TGCAGTGCTAGATGGACAGGGGGAACCAATGAGCAGTTCTTC.

This clonotype was observed at least ten times. The chain carries TRBV20-1 and TRBJ1-1; possible D gene TRBD1, 5 bases. This CDR3 spans 13 amino acids. Deletions cut 3 bases from V and 2 bases from J, with 10 bases between. In germline, CDR1 is DFQATT, CDR2 SNEGSKA (reference sequence). CDR3 coding DNA: TGCAGTGCTAGTCGGGGGGGTAACACTGAAGCTTTCTTT. It specifies CSASRGGNTEAFF.

The chain carries TRBV30 and TRBJ2-3, with D perhaps matching TRBD1 or TRBD2 (6 bases each). This CDR3 contains 12 residues. V was pared by 4 bases and J by 7 bases, with 12 bases between. Germline lookup yields CDR1 GTSNPN and CDR2 SVGIG (reference sequence). In DNA form, the CDR3 reads TGTGCCTGGAACTTGGGGGGCTATACGCAGTATTTT. Residues: CAWNLGGYTQYF.

This clonotype was observed a few times. The genes are TRBV27 and TRBJ2-7; either TRBD1 or TRBD2 may supply D (5 bases each). CDR1 is MNHEY and CDR2 is SMNVEV in the germline V gene (reference sequence). Trimming left V 7 bases short and J 5 bases short, with 15 bases between. The CDR3 has 13 residues. CDR3 DNA sequence: TGTGCCAGCACAAGAATAGGGGACCACGAGCAGTACTTC. Translation gives CASTRIGDHEQYF.

In this sample, this clonotype turned up many times. The chain carries TRBV12-3 or TRBV12-4 and TRBJ2-5; D tentatively reads TRBD1 or TRBD2 (5 bases each). The V gene lost 6 bases and the J gene lost 3 bases, with 14 bases spanning the gap. The CDR3 is made up of 14 amino acids. The CDR3 bases are TGTGCCAGCAGCCCGGGACCGACGGAAGAGACCCAGTACTTC. It encodes CASSPGPTEETQYF.

The CDR3 bases are TGTGCCAGCAGTGAAGCGTCCTCCTTTGTGGGTGAAAAACTGTTTTTT. It yields the protein CASSEASSFVGEKLFF. The chain carries TRBV2 and TRBJ1-4; D uncertain. CDR1 and CDR2 from the germline V gene are SNHLY and FYNNEI. With 0 bases removed from V and 7 bases from J, the gap between germline ends came to 15 bases. CDR3 size: 16 residues.

This clonotype appeared many times. This chain connects TRBV28 to TRBJ1-3; 10 positions agree with TRBD1. CDR1 and CDR2 (germline): MDHEN, SYDVKM. The CDR3 is made up of 17 amino acids. V lost 5 bases to trimming and J lost 3 bases; unmatched junction nucleotides: 10. CDR3 coding DNA: TGTGCCAGCAGTCTCTACTCCGGGACAGGGGTTGGAAACACCATATATTTT. It encodes CASSLYSGTGVGNTIYF.

This clonotype was seen repeatedly, ten times or more. The chain is built from TRBV4-3 and TRBJ2-3; D gene ambiguous. The CDR3 extends over 17 amino acids. V shed 0 bases and J shed 0 bases, with 13 bases lying between them. Germline CDR1 is LGHNA and CDR2 is YSLEER. CDR3 in DNA: TGCGCCAGCAGCCAAGATGGTAGCCTGATTAGCACAGATACGCAGTATTTT. As protein: CASSQDGSLISTDTQYF.

CDR3 in amino acids: CSVVGDRGDLETQYF. The DNA for the CDR3 is TGCAGCGTTGTCGGTGACAGGGGAGATTTAGAGACCCAGTACTTC. The V call is TRBV29-1, the J call TRBJ2-5; TRBD1 aligns across 8 bases. Trimming removed 4 bases from V and 4 bases from J; junction bases left unmatched: 11. The CDR3 is 15 residues long. CDR1 and CDR2 from the germline V gene are SQVTM and ANQGSEA.

This clonotype was detected only a few times. The V gene is TRBV12-3 or TRBV12-4, the J gene TRBJ2-2, with TRBD2 identical over 7 bases. The V gene end was trimmed by 6 bases and the J gene end by 2 bases; junction bases not matched to a gene: 6. The CDR3 totals 15 residues. CDR3 sequence (DNA): TGTGCCAGCAGCACCGGGACTATCAACACCGGGGAGCTGTTTTTT. Its protein is CASSTGTINTGELFF.

This clonotype was picked up many times. CDR3 sequence reads: CSAPAQRNQPQHF. Written as DNA, the CDR3 is TGCAGTGCTCCGGCCCAAAGGAATCAGCCCCAGCATTTT. The V and J genes are TRBV20-1 and TRBJ1-5; D gene uncertain. The V gene lost 5 bases and the J gene lost 4 bases, with 12 bases spanning the gap. CDR1 is DFQATT and CDR2 is SNEGSKA in the germline V gene (reference sequence). This CDR3 contains 13 residues.

This clonotype occurred many times. The chain is built from TRBV11-2 and TRBJ2-7; D gene unclear. This CDR3 is 12 amino acids long. Germline assignment: CDR1 SGHAT and CDR2 FQNNGV. The V and J ends lost 2 bases and 5 bases respectively, with 7 bases between them. The CDR3 spells CASSLMTDEQYF. As DNA, the CDR3 is TGTGCCAGCAGCTTAATGACTGACGAGCAGTACTTC.

Many counts were recorded for this clonotype. The rearrangement links TRBV20-1 to TRBJ1-1, with D possibly being TRBD1 (6 bases). The CDR3 length is 11 residues. V gave up 6 bases and J gave up 7 bases, with 12 bases separating them. Germline-derived CDR1 and CDR2 are DFQATT and SNEGSKA (reference sequence). This CDR3 is CSAVKGVEAFF. As DNA, the CDR3 is TGCAGTGCCGTAAAGGGGGTTGAAGCTTTCTTT.

This clonotype was picked up many times. The V gene is TRBV7-9, the J gene TRBJ2-7; D is possibly TRBD2 (6 bases). The V gene lost 6 bases and the J gene lost 5 bases, with 17 bases spanning the gap. Looked up from germline, CDR1 is SEHNR and CDR2 is FQNEAQ (reference sequence). The CDR3 totals 14 residues. CDR3 protein: CASRKDGGVHEQYF. Written as DNA, the CDR3 is TGTGCCAGCAGAAAAGACGGGGGTGTCCACGAGCAGTACTTC.

There are many counts of this clonotype. The chain combines TRBV15 with TRBJ2-5, with a tentative D call TRBD2 (5 bases). Germline V gene lookup returns CDR1 LNHNV and CDR2 YYDKDF (reference sequence). Trimming cost V 0 bases and J 2 bases, with 10 bases left between them. The CDR3 has 15 residues. CDR3 amino acids: CATSRDPGGQETQYF. The CDR3 region has the DNA TGTGCCACCAGCAGAGATCCCGGCGGGCAAGAGACCCAGTACTTC.

This clonotype occurred many times. V gene TRBV20-1 combines with J gene TRBJ2-7; 9 bases are shared with TRBD1. This CDR3 is 14 amino acids long. The germline V gene encodes CDR1 DFQATT and CDR2 SNEGSKA (reference sequence). The trim removed 1 base at V and 0 bases at J, leaving 1 base unmatched. CDR3 sequence: CSARGTGDSYEQYF. CDR3 DNA sequence: TGCAGTGCTAGAGGGACAGGGGACTCCTACGAGCAGTACTTC.